This is a list of T cell receptor beta chains from one sample in a study of blood T cell repertoires in COVID-19. Repertoires were generated with immunoSEQ multiplex PCR, while TCRdb's copy carries only in-frame clones and drops some. The sample includes 200,000 to 250,000 clones, 84% of them seen just once. Sequencing was carried out using peripheral blood. The source of these receptors is a man in his thirties or forties with active or convalescent COVID-19. CDR3s include the opening cysteine and the closing phenylalanine or tryptophan. A D gene is named only where the DNA matches it firmly. Clone size is given for some rows only: seen once, a few or many times, or a class if the clone is expanded.

>-|TRBD1|TRBV28|TRBJ1-5
TGTGCCAGCACCAAGTTGGACAGGGTTCGTCAGCCCCAGCATTTT
CASTKLDRVRQPQHF
>-|TRBD1|TRBV6-5|TRBJ1-2
TGTGCCAGCAGTTACTCGGGACAGGGCTATGGCTACACCTTC
CASSYSGQGYGYTF
>-|-|TRBV7-2|TRBJ1-3
TGTGCCAGCAGCTTAGACGGTGGCTCTGGAAACACCATATATTTT
CASSLDGGSGNTIYF
>-|-|TRBV5-1|TRBJ1-4
TGCGCCAGCAGCTTAGGAGGGCTGGGGGAAAAACTGTTTTTT
CASSLGGLGEKLFF
>-|-|TRBV12-3/TRBV12-4|TRBJ1-3
TGTGCCAGCAGTTTACAGGGAAACACCATATATTTT
CASSLQGNTIYF
>-|-|TRBV24-1|TRBJ2-3
TGTGCCACCAGTGATAGGGGCGCGGGACCAGATACGCAGTATTTT
CATSDRGAGPDTQYF
>-|-|TRBV6-2/TRBV6-3|TRBJ2-5
TGTGCCAGCAGCAACGACTATCCCCCTGGAGGGACCCAGTACTTC
CASSNDYPPGGTQYF
>-|-|TRBV13|TRBJ1-2
TGTGCCAGCAGCTCGGACCGGGGTAACTATGGCTACACCTTC
CASSSDRGNYGYTF
>-|TRBD1|TRBV6-5|TRBJ2-5
TGTGCCAGCAGCCCACGGGACAGGGGACGAGAGACCCAGTACTTC
CASSPRDRGRETQYF
>-|TRBD1|TRBV20-1|TRBJ2-1
TGCAGTGCTGGTGGGACAGCCAATGAGCAGTTCTTC
CSAGGTANEQFF
>-|-|TRBV18|TRBJ1-4
TGTGCCAGCTCACCTGCCGGTCGGGGGAGTAATGAAAAACTGTTTTTT
CASSPAGRGSNEKLFF
>-|-|TRBV21-1|TRBJ1-4
TGTGCCAGCAGCAAAATGCGAGGGGGCGGTGAAAAACTGTTTTTT
CASSKMRGGGEKLFF
>-|-|TRBV6-6|TRBJ2-7
TGTGCCAGCAGTTACTCGAGAGGTGAATCCTACGAGCAGTACTTC
CASSYSRGESYEQYF
>-|TRBD1|TRBV29-1|TRBJ1-1
TGCAGCGTGGGACAGGGGGGCGGCACTGAAGCTTTCTTT
CSVGQGGGTEAFF
>-|-|TRBV4-1|TRBJ2-7
TGCGCCAGCAGCCAAACCCGGGACTCGACTTGGGGGCAGTACTTC
CASSQTRDSTWGQYF
>once|-|TRBV6-2/TRBV6-3|TRBJ1-1
TGTGCCAGCAGTGCTGACTTTAACACTGAAGCTTTCTTT
CASSADFNTEAFF
>-|TRBD2|TRBV15|TRBJ2-1
TGTGCCACCAGCAGAGGTTCGCGGGGGTCGGACAATGAGCAGTTCTTC
CATSRGSRGSDNEQFF
>-|-|TRBV15|TRBJ1-5
TGTGCCACCACGGGGGATGGGGATCAGCCCCAGCATTTT
CATTGDGDQPQHF
>-|-|TRBV9|TRBJ1-3
TGTGCCAGCAGCGAGGAGGGCCCTGGAAACACCATATATTTT
CASSEEGPGNTIYF
>-|-|TRBV28|TRBJ1-6
TGTGCCAGCAGTCCCCTAGTTAATTCACCCCTCCACTTT
CASSPLVNSPLHF
>-|TRBD2|TRBV11-3|TRBJ2-1
TGTGCCAGCAGCTCGGAAGGAAGCGGGAGATTCAATGAGCAGTTCTTC
CASSSEGSGRFNEQFF
>once|-|TRBV6-2/TRBV6-3|TRBJ1-5
TGTGCCAGCAGTTACAGAAGGGGTGGTCAGCCCCAGCATTTT
CASSYRRGGQPQHF
>-|-|TRBV18|TRBJ1-4
TGTGCCAGCTCACCAAGACTGAATGAAAAACTGTTTTTT
CASSPRLNEKLFF
>once|-|TRBV6-5|TRBJ2-2
TGTGCCAGCAGTTACTGGCGGGACAACACCGGGGAGCTGTTTTTT
CASSYWRDNTGELFF
>-|-|TRBV29-1|TRBJ1-1
TGCAGCGTTGAAGACAGGGTCAATGAAGCTTTCTTT
CSVEDRVNEAFF
>-|TRBD1|TRBV6-5|TRBJ2-2
TGTGCCAGCAGCCTTGACAGGGTTGGCGGGGAGCTGTTTTTT
CASSLDRVGGELFF
>-|TRBD1|TRBV7-9|TRBJ2-2
TGTGCCAGCAGCTTAGCGCTGGCAGGGGGCTTTAGCACCGGGGAGCTGTTTTTT
CASSLALAGGFSTGELFF
>-|TRBD1|TRBV3-1/TRBV3-2|TRBJ2-5
TGTGCCAGCAGCCAGGGCCGATGGGGACAGGGGGGCGAGACCCAGTACTTC
CASSQGRWGQGGETQYF
>-|TRBD1|TRBV4-3|TRBJ1-1
TGCGCCAGCAGCCAAGGGGACAGCTGGACTGAAGCTTTCTTT
CASSQGDSWTEAFF
>-|-|TRBV6-5|TRBJ2-5
TGTGCCAGCAGTTACGTGGGGGCCGAGACCCAGTACTTC
CASSYVGAETQYF
>-|TRBD1|TRBV19|TRBJ1-4
TGTGCCAGTACTGGGACAGGGCGAGTCGAAAGGAATGAAAAACTGTTTTTT
CASTGTGRVERNEKLFF
>-|-|TRBV10-2|TRBJ2-2
TGCGCCAGCAGGCCGGGACTTTACACCGGGGAGCTGTTTTTT
CASRPGLYTGELFF
>once|-|TRBV5-6|TRBJ1-5
TGTGCCAGCAGCTTGGCCGGGGGGGTGAATCAGCCCCAGCATTTT
CASSLAGGVNQPQHF
>-|TRBD1|TRBV6-5|TRBJ2-7
TGTGCTGTCTTCAGGGGGCTAGAAAGCGACGAGCAGTACTTC
CAVFRGLESDEQYF
>once|TRBD1|TRBV5-4|TRBJ2-3
TGTGCCAGCAGCTTGCACAGGGGGCGCACAGATACGCAGTATTTT
CASSLHRGRTDTQYF
>-|TRBD1|TRBV3-1/TRBV3-2|TRBJ1-2
TGTGCCAGCAGCCCCTGGGACAGCTATGGCTACACCTTC
CASSPWDSYGYTF
>-|-|TRBV9|TRBJ2-7
TGTGCCAGCAGCGCCGGACCGGGAATCTACGAGCAGTACTTC
CASSAGPGIYEQYF
>-|-|TRBV2|TRBJ1-6
TGTGCCAGCAGTCTCGAGTTTTCCTATAATTCACCCCTCCACTTT
CASSLEFSYNSPLHF
>-|-|TRBV2|TRBJ1-1
TGTGCCAGCAGTGTAACAGGGAACACTGAAGCTTTCTTT
CASSVTGNTEAFF
>-|-|TRBV6-2/TRBV6-3|TRBJ1-5
TGTGCCAGCAGTTTCATGACAGGTGATAGGACCCAGCATTTT
CASSFMTGDRTQHF
>-|-|TRBV7-3|TRBJ2-5
TGTGCCAGCAGCGTCCTCCCCCGGGACAAAGGCACGGAGACCCAGTACTTC
CASSVLPRDKGTETQYF
>-|-|TRBV18|TRBJ1-1
TGTGCCAGCTCACCCGGACAGTACGAAGCTTTCTTT
CASSPGQYEAFF
>-|-|TRBV7-2|TRBJ2-5
TGTGCCAGCAGCTTACTCCCCTACCAAGAGACCCAGTACTTC
CASSLLPYQETQYF
>-|TRBD1|TRBV7-9|TRBJ2-5
TGTGCCAGCAGCCCACAGGGGCCTCAAGAGACCCAGTACTTC
CASSPQGPQETQYF
>-|TRBD1|TRBV27|TRBJ1-5
TGTGCCAGCAACAGCCGGGACAGGGGCATCAGGAGCAATCAGCCCCAGCATTTT
CASNSRDRGIRSNQPQHF
>once|-|TRBV6-1|TRBJ2-5
TGTGCCAGCAGTGAGGGTGCGGGCCCAAGGGAGACCCAGTACTTC
CASSEGAGPRETQYF
>-|-|TRBV5-6|TRBJ2-7
TGTGCCAGCAGCTTGGGGTCTATTCTCACAGGCGAGCAGTACTTC
CASSLGSILTGEQYF
>once|TRBD2|TRBV5-1|TRBJ2-3
TGCGCCAGCAGCTTGGGTTTGGGACTAGCGGGGAGCAAGCTCCTAACGGCAGATACGCAGTATTTT
CASSLGLGLAGSKLLTADTQYF
>-|TRBD1|TRBV5-6|TRBJ2-1
TGTGCCAGCAGCTTGGAGTTACGGACAGGGAGCTCCTACAATGAGCAGTTCTTC
CASSLELRTGSSYNEQFF
>-|-|TRBV7-9|TRBJ1-6
TGTGCCAGCAGCGCCTTCAGAGGAGGGGGGGCGGCCGCTTCACCCCTCCACTTT
CASSAFRGGGAAASPLHF
>-|TRBD2|TRBV5-1|TRBJ2-2
TGCGCCAGCAGCGTTGGACTAGCGAACACCGGGGAGCTGTTTTTT
CASSVGLANTGELFF
>once|TRBD1|TRBV19|TRBJ2-7
TGTGCCAGTAGTATCGCGACAGGGGGCGCGTACGAGCAGTACTTC
CASSIATGGAYEQYF
>-|-|TRBV4-1|TRBJ2-3
TGCGCCAGCAGTCGTTTCGAGGGCCGGGATACGCAGTATTTT
CASSRFEGRDTQYF
>-|-|TRBV20-1|TRBJ2-2
TGCAGTGCTAGTGGGCGGCCCACATTGACCGGGGAGCTGTTTTTT
CSASGRPTLTGELFF
>once|-|TRBV29-1|TRBJ2-3
TGCAGCGTTCTATTCGCAAAGGGGCCAGATACGCAGTATTTT
CSVLFAKGPDTQYF
>-|TRBD1|TRBV3-1/TRBV3-2|TRBJ2-7
TGTGCCAGCAGCCACCGCCACCGGGACAGGGGATACGAGCAGTACTTC
CASSHRHRDRGYEQYF
>-|TRBD1|TRBV19|TRBJ1-4
TGTGCCAGTAGTATTGCCGGGACAGGGGGTGAAAAACTGTTTTTT
CASSIAGTGGEKLFF
>-|TRBD1|TRBV19|TRBJ1-2
TGTGCCAGTAGTATAGGACGGACAGGGTGGTATGGCTACACCTTC
CASSIGRTGWYGYTF
>-|-|TRBV28|TRBJ2-1
TGTGCCAGCAGGAACCTAGTGGGTGAGCAGTTCTTC
CASRNLVGEQFF